These 6 T cell receptor beta chains were sequenced from one sample in a study of shared clonotypes between healthy human individuals. The repertoire was sequenced with immunoSEQ multiplex PCR; TCRdb's copy has only in-frame clones and lacks some. The table has approximately 530,000 clones, approximately 95% seen once. Specimen: naive CD4+ T cells sorted from blood. Subset here: CD45RA+ positively selected. The source of these receptors is a woman younger than 45 in good health.

The chain couples TRBV7-3 to TRBJ2-6; 10 bases agree with TRBD2. CDR1 SGHTA and CDR2 FQGTGA come from the germline V gene. The CDR3 is made up of 18 amino acids. The V and J ends lost 5 bases and 2 bases, in that order; junction bases with no gene match: 9. The CDR3 spells CASSPSPLAGAGANVLTF. CDR3 coding DNA: TGTGCCAGCAGCCCCAGCCCTCTAGCGGGAGCTGGGGCCAACGTCCTGACTTTC.

Comment on this clone: Other DNA variants within this sample encode the same CDR3. The chain carries TRBV7-3 and TRBJ2-7; 14 bases are a match to TRBD2. Germline values: CDR1 SGHTA, CDR2 FQGTGA. The V and J ends lost 4 bases and 6 bases, in that order; junction bases with no gene match: 2. CDR3 length equals 14 residues. The CDR3 protein is CASSSGTSGSEQYF. The DNA of the CDR3 is TGTGCCAGCAGCTCGGGGACTAGCGGGAGCGAGCAGTACTTC.

The DNA for the CDR3 is TGTGCTAGTGGTGCACCCGATTTGCAGGGAAAGACCTATGGGCAGGGAAAGACCTATGGCTACACCTTC. Translating gives CASGAPDLQGKTYGQGKTYGYTF. V usage is TRBV12-5 and J usage is TRBJ1-2, with TRBD1 as a possible D gene (5 bases). The CDR3 loop spans 23 amino acids. CDR1 is LGHNT, CDR2 FRNRAP, per germline. V was pared by 5 bases and J by 4 bases, with 41 bases between.

V and J are TRBV5-5 and TRBJ2-7, with D perhaps matching TRBD1 (6 bases). The CDR3 spans 16 residues. CDR1 is SGHKS, CDR2 YYEKEE, per germline (reference sequence). The V gene lost 4 bases and the J gene lost 2 bases, with 19 bases spanning the gap. Written as DNA, the CDR3 is TGTGCCAGCAGCGCCCGACAGGCGGAAAGGCCCTACGAGCAGTACTTC. Protein: CASSARQAERPYEQYF.

V and J are TRBV7-9 and TRBJ2-1; tentative D call: TRBD2 (5 bases). Deletions cut 8 bases from V and 8 bases from J, with 13 bases between. The germline V gene has CDR1 SEHNR and CDR2 FQNEAQ (reference sequence). The CDR3 is made up of 12 amino acids. CDR3 sequence: CASWGAPDEQFF. The CDR3 nucleotides are TGTGCCAGCTGGGGAGCTCCCGATGAGCAGTTCTTC.

Concerning this clone itself: Other DNA sequences within the sample encode an identical CDR3. The V call is TRBV7-7, the J call TRBJ2-1, with D possibly TRBD2 on 6 matching bases. Germline loops: CDR1 SSHAT, CDR2 FNYEAQ (reference sequence). The CDR3 extends over 13 amino acids. CDR3 sequence (DNA): TGTGCTAGCGCCGGAGGGCCTGTTGATGAGCAGTTCTTC. Protein sequence: CASAGGPVDEQFF. The whole variable domain, remainder taken from reference TRBV7-7 and TRBJ2-1, is GAGVSQSPRYKVTKRGQDVTLRCDPISSHATLYWYQQALGQGPEFLTYFNYEAQPDKSGLPSDRFSAERPEGSISTLTIQRTEQRDSAMYRCASAGGPVDEQFFGPGTRLTVL.